This passage covers 17 T cell receptor beta chains from one sample sequenced in a study of blood T cells in healthy people across ages. Next came a second PCR, run for about 6 to 12 cycles, which used a sample-barcoded 5' primer along with a J-beta primer mix. TCRdb used MiXCR to reprocess the 5' RACE reads, holding one entry per CDR3 protein. The sample includes hundreds of thousands of distinct CDR3 sequences, about 51% of them seen just once. What was sequenced was blood. The receptors derive from a woman aged 80 or older in good health.

V gene TRBV20-1 combines with J gene TRBJ1-3; a weak D match, TRBD1 (6 bases). Looked up from germline, CDR1 is DFQATT and CDR2 is SNEGSKA (reference sequence). This CDR3 is built from 14 residues. Trimming cost V 6 bases and J 4 bases, with 16 bases left between them. This CDR3 is CSAGHAEVGNTIYF. For the CDR3, the DNA is TGCAGTGCGGGACACGCCGAGGTGGGAAACACCATATATTTT.

This clonotype was found once. The V call is TRBV5-1, the J call TRBJ1-1; 7 bases are shared with TRBD1. The CDR3 is made up of 13 amino acids. Germline loops: CDR1 SGHRS, CDR2 YFSETQ. V lost 4 bases to trimming and J lost 9 bases; unmatched junction nucleotides: 9. The CDR3 region is CASSQPTGSQAFF. The CDR3 bases are TGCGCCAGCAGCCAACCGACAGGGTCTCAAGCTTTCTTT.

At least ten counts were recorded for this clonotype. The J gene is TRBJ2-1, the V gene TRBV6-6, with D tentatively TRBD2 (6 bases). Germline values: CDR1 MNHNY, CDR2 SVGAGI (reference sequence). V lost 5 bases and J lost 7, with 12 bases in between. The CDR3 extends over 13 amino acids. CDR3 bases: TGTGCCAGCAGTGGACCGGGGAGGAATGAGCAGTTCTTC. This gives the protein CASSGPGRNEQFF.

This clonotype has just a few counts. CDR3 sequence (DNA): TGTGCCAGCAGCTTGCGGGCTGAGAATCAGCCCCAGCATTTT. This gives the protein CASSLRAENQPQHF. The rearrangement joins TRBV5-5 to TRBJ1-5; the D is unclear. Trimming shortened V by 1 base and J by 4 bases, and 9 bases separated the two germline ends. The CDR3 runs to 14 residues. Germline lookup yields CDR1 SGHKS and CDR2 YYEKEE (reference sequence). The full variable domain, in which reference TRBV5-5 and TRBJ1-5 provide the parts outside the CDR3, is DAGVTQSPTHLIKTRGQQVTLRCSPISGHKSVSWYQQVLGQGPQFIFQYYEKEERGRGNFPDRFSARQFPNYSSELNVNALLLGDSALYLCASSLRAENQPQHFGDGTRLSIL.

This clonotype was seen a handful of times. The chain links TRBV4-1 to TRBJ1-3; D might be TRBD1 (5 bases). The CDR3 length is 18 residues. With 4 bases removed from V and 0 bases from J, the gap between germline ends came to 19 bases. The germline V gene has CDR1 MGHRA and CDR2 YSYEKL. CDR3 sequence (DNA): TGCGCCAGCAGCCCCTTCCAGAGGGGCAGCCACTCTGGAAACACCATATATTTT. Its protein is CASSPFQRGSHSGNTIYF.

This clonotype has more than one count but fewer than ten. J is TRBJ2-7 and V is TRBV5-1, with TRBD1 matching 9 bases. The trim removed 0 bases at V and 7 bases at J, leaving 5 bases unmatched. CDR3 length: 14 amino acids. Germline V gene data show CDR1 as SGHRS and CDR2 as YFSETQ. In DNA form, the CDR3 reads TGCGCCAGCAGCTTGGCCGGGACAGGGTGGGAGCAGTACTTC. This codes for CASSLAGTGWEQYF.

Concerning this clonotype itself: This could be a read error, since a much larger clone is one nucleotide away. The rearrangement links TRBV12-3 or TRBV12-4 to TRBJ1-2; D unresolved. V lost 6 bases, J lost 4 bases, and 12 bases lay in between. This CDR3 is built from 13 residues. CDR3 amino acids: CASRRYIFYGYTF. CDR3 bases: TGTGCCAGCAGGCGGTACATCTTCTATGGCTACACCTTC.

About this clonotype: This may be a read error, as it is one base from a much larger clone. The rearrangement uses TRBV27 and TRBJ1-2; D may be TRBD1 (6 bases). The CDR3 is 14 residues long. V lost 7 bases, J lost 4 bases, and 16 bases lay in between. Germline values: CDR1 MNHEY, CDR2 SMNVEV (reference sequence). The CDR3 is CASTDPGTTYGYTF. The CDR3 nucleotides are TGTGCCAGCACAGATCCGGGGACAACCTATGGCTACACCTTC.

This clonotype was counted once. This chain joins TRBV29-1 and TRBJ2-2, with D tentatively TRBD1 (6 bases). The germline V gene has CDR1 SQVTM and CDR2 ANQGSEA. The CDR3 loop spans 15 amino acids. The ends were cut back, 1 base at V and 5 bases at J, with 14 bases in the middle. The CDR3 bases are TGCAGCGTTGAAGGGGACACCTCAAAAACCGGGGAGCTGTTTTTT. Residues: CSVEGDTSKTGELFF.

J is TRBJ2-3 and V is TRBV7-9, with a weak D call TRBD1 (6 bases). Between the trimmed V and J ends, which lost 6 bases and 2 bases, there was a span of 12 bases. Germline V gene lookup returns CDR1 SEHNR and CDR2 FQNEAQ (reference sequence). The CDR3 is made up of 14 amino acids. CDR3 sequence (DNA): TGTGCCAGCAGTCACCGGGACAACACAGATACGCAGTATTTT. Its protein product is CASSHRDNTDTQYF.

This clonotype occurred many times. The chain is built from TRBV5-1 and TRBJ2-1; D remains ambiguous. Germline loops: CDR1 SGHRS, CDR2 YFSETQ. This CDR3 contains 16 residues. The V end lost 0 bases, the J end lost 3 bases, and 13 bases lay between the germline ends. DNA of the CDR3: TGCGCCAGCAGCTTGGGTATGAGCCCGGACTACAATGAGCAGTTCTTC. The encoded protein is CASSLGMSPDYNEQFF.

The V and J genes are TRBV5-1 and TRBJ2-1; 12 nucleotides line up with TRBD1. This CDR3 is built from 16 residues. V trimming: 6 bases; J trimming: 6 bases; junction bases outside the gene matches: 10. The germline CDR1 and CDR2 sequences are SGHRS and YFSETQ. The CDR3 here is CASIKSGTGGPNEQFF. The CDR3 DNA sequence: TGCGCCAGCATCAAATCCGGGACAGGGGGCCCCAATGAGCAGTTCTTC.

The V gene is TRBV28, the J gene TRBJ1-2, with D perhaps TRBD1 (6 bases). CDR1 is MDHEN and CDR2 is SYDVKM in the germline V gene. V was cut by 5 bases and J by 3 bases, with 19 bases left in between. The CDR3 is 16 residues long. This CDR3 reads CASSPPGGAGYYGYTF. As DNA, the CDR3 is TGTGCCAGCAGTCCCCCCGGGGGGGCTGGCTACTATGGCTACACCTTC.

This clonotype showed up just a few times. The chain joins TRBV20-1 to TRBJ2-1; TRBD2 matches 7 bases. The DNA end lines up better with TRBJ2-7; the J call may be wrong. The CDR3 runs to 17 residues. Germline V gene data show CDR1 as DFQATT and CDR2 as SNEGSKA (reference sequence). CDR3 DNA sequence: TGCAGTGCTAGAGATCCCACGGCGGGAGTGTCCTACAATGAGCAGTACTTC. It translates to CSARDPTAGVSYNEQYF.

The chain combines TRBV3-1 with TRBJ2-1; D unresolved. Germline V CDR1 and CDR2: LGHDT, YNNKEL (reference sequence). The CDR3 is 14 residues long. V lost 0 bases, J lost 7 bases, and 10 bases lay in between. The CDR3 sequence: CASSQDLVGNEQFF. Written as DNA, the CDR3 is TGTGCCAGCAGCCAAGATCTAGTGGGTAATGAGCAGTTCTTC.

This chain connects TRBV6-2 or TRBV6-3 to TRBJ2-1, with a possible D match to TRBD2 (5 bases). Trimming stripped 5 bases from V and 13 bases from J, with 15 bases between. This CDR3 has 12 amino acids. CDR1 is MNHEY and CDR2 is SVGEGT in the germline V gene. The CDR3 DNA reads TGTGCCAGCAGTCCGGACTTCCCGCTACAGTTCTTC. Translation: CASSPDFPLQFF.

The chain combines TRBV25-1 with TRBJ2-6; D not resolved. This CDR3 comprises 15 residues. The V gene's germline CDR1 is MGHDK and CDR2 SYGVNS. The V and J ends lost 2 bases and 2 bases respectively, with 7 bases between them. The CDR3 reads CASSEVGPGANVLTF. The CDR3 DNA reads as TGTGCCAGCAGTGAAGTTGGTCCTGGGGCCAACGTCCTGACTTTC.